This is a list of T cell receptor beta chains from one sample in a study of blood T cells in healthy people across ages. TCRdb re-called the 5' RACE reads with MiXCR, one entry per CDR3 protein. The table lists about 1,500,000 distinct CDR3 sequences, about 40% of them singletons. The sequencing input was blood. The receptors derive from a woman younger than 35 in good health. CDR3s include the opening cysteine and the closing phenylalanine or tryptophan. The D gene is left open where the match is weak. Not every row has a clone size; where given, it reads once, few, many or a size class.

clone size | D gene | J gene | V gene | CDR3 protein | CDR3 DNA
- | - | TRBJ2-7 | TRBV3-1 | CASSQDYPGGGLPYEQYF | TGTGCCAGCAGCCAAGATTACCCAGGTGGGGGGTTACCCTACGAGCAGTACTTC
- | TRBD1 | TRBJ2-5 | TRBV6-2/TRBV6-3 | CASSKRTGMDETQYF | TGTGCCAGCAGTAAGCGGACAGGGATGGATGAGACCCAGTACTTC
- | - | TRBJ2-7 | TRBV4-2 | CASSQELEGGEQYF | TGTGCCAGCAGCCAAGAATTAGAGGGCGGCGAGCAGTACTTC
once | - | TRBJ1-6 | TRBV7-9 | CASSLDHNPPLHF | TGTGCCAGCAGCTTAGACCACAACCCACCCCTCCACTTT
few | - | TRBJ1-4 | TRBV7-9 | CASSRWRAGEKLFF | TGTGCCAGCAGCCGTTGGCGGGCAGGAGAAAAACTGTTTTTT
- | TRBD1 | TRBJ2-2 | TRBV6-1 | CASKGQGANTGELFF | TGTGCCAGCAAAGGACAGGGGGCGAACACCGGGGAGCTGTTTTTT
few | - | TRBJ2-7 | TRBV6-5 | CASSYSTAATRNRYEQYF | TGTGCCAGCAGTTACTCGACAGCCGCGACCCGAAACCGATACGAGCAGTACTTC
once | TRBD2 | TRBJ2-3 | TRBV9 | CASSVGLAEADTQYF | TGTGCCAGCAGCGTAGGGCTAGCGGAAGCAGATACGCAGTATTTT
few | - | TRBJ2-6 | TRBV29-1 | CSPGANVLTF | TGCAGCCCTGGGGCCAACGTCCTGACTTTC
- | - | TRBJ1-1 | TRBV4-1 | CASSDPQGLNTEAFF | TGCGCCAGCAGCGACCCACAGGGATTGAACACTGAAGCTTTCTTT
few | - | TRBJ1-6 | TRBV3-1 | CASSQGDMDSWDSPLHF | TGTGCCAGCAGCCAAGGGGACATGGATAGTTGGGATTCACCCCTCCACTTT
- | - | TRBJ2-1 | TRBV24-1 | CATSDRYEQFF | TGTGCCACCAGTGATCGCTACGAGCAGTTCTTC
- | - | TRBJ2-3 | TRBV5-4 | CASSLVTSAADTQYF | TGTGCCAGCAGCCTGGTGACTTCGGCCGCAGATACGCAGTATTTT
- | - | TRBJ1-1 | TRBV9 | CASSVPGGTEAFF | TGTGCCAGCAGCGTACCAGGAGGCACTGAAGCTTTCTTT
- | - | TRBJ1-4 | TRBV20-1 | CSAGSGEKLFF | TGCAGTGCGGGGAGCGGTGAAAAACTGTTTTTT
few | TRBD1 | TRBJ1-4 | TRBV2 | CASSESGRGGGEKLFF | TGTGCCAGCAGTGAAAGTGGCAGAGGGGGCGGTGAAAAACTGTTTTTT
few | - | TRBJ1-2 | TRBV29-1 | CSILGSGHGYTF | TGCAGCATTTTGGGCTCAGGGCACGGCTACACCTTC
many | TRBD2 | TRBJ2-2 | TRBV7-3 | CASSFSGGAGGELFF | TGTGCCAGCAGCTTCAGCGGGGGGGCCGGCGGGGAGCTGTTTTTT
- | - | TRBJ2-4 | TRBV12-1 | CASSRPQAKNIQYF | TGTGCCAGCAGCCGCCCACAGGCCAAAAACATTCAGTACTTC
- | TRBD2 | TRBJ2-7 | TRBV15 | CATSSPLAGESYNEQYF | TGTGCCACCAGCAGTCCTCTAGCGGGGGAGTCCTACAATGAGCAGTACTTC